Listed here is a single TCR beta chain. This clone was detected only a few times. Its specific antigen is unknown. Base-call qualities are not available, and no considerably larger clone is one nucleotide away. Each donor gave one peripheral blood draw, averaging about 100 mL, which was collected into heparinised tubes. A BD FACSAria II and a panel including CD45RO, CCR7, CD25, CD127, CD95 and CD27 were used to sort naive, central memory, regulatory and stem cell-like memory CD4+ T cells. Purity was above 98% for every sorted population. PBMCs were isolated immediately by Lymphoprep density gradient centrifugation and stained directly without culture. So that batch effects would be minimized, each experiment stained and sorted samples in pairs, pairing one healthy donor with one patient. The entire amount of isolated RNA was reverse transcribed using the High Capacity cDNA Reverse Transcription Kit, so the sequenced TCRB transcripts were expressed ones. Naive, central memory and regulatory T cell samples underwent deep immunoSEQ sequencing, averaging roughly 3.5 million total reads per sample. After sorted cells were lysed in RLT buffer, RNA was extracted with DNase-treated RNeasy Micro or Mini kits, with the choice depending on cell number. Each cell subset was processed on its own to prevent cross-contamination, while patient and healthy donor samples were processed together. The immunoSEQ multiplex PCR was used to amplify TCRB sequences from cDNA, yielding 87-bp fragments that span the CDR3 region. Sequencing of the amplicons was performed on the Illumina HiSeq platform. Regarding the original processing steps: PCR bias was computationally corrected using synthetic template baselines, reads within Hamming distance 2 were collapsed, and singletons that could not be merged were discarded. Reads were aligned to IMGT to assign V, D and J genes, CDR3 length, and insertions or deletions at six rearrangement sites. Clonotype counts were normalized to sorted cell number within each subset before computing true diversity and Gini coefficients with the tcR R package. The overlap coefficient, calculated on TCRB nucleotide sequences, was used to quantify repertoire sharing. Out-of-frame TCRB sequences from naive cells were analyzed to stand in for the pre-selection repertoire. TCRdb stores this immuneACCESS table with in-frame sequences only. Part of the clones is absent; in the studies checked, under half of the shortfall reflects unresolved V genes, and no reason is known for the rest. That table furnishes V, J and clone size, whereas the DNA furnished D and trimming. The sample includes under 250,000 clones, with less than 15% observed a single time. About 0.03% of the sample comes from the top ten.

Its CDR3 holds 14 amino acids, cysteine through phenylalanine. Only the CDR3 portion is preserved as DNA: 42 bases, with reading frame beginning at the first base. V is shortened by 4 bases, J by 7 bases, and the region joining them spans 17 bases. CDR1 and CDR2 are read off the germline V gene as SGHRS and YFSETQ. This sample stems from a study of beta chain features in type 1 diabetes (dated by TCRdb to the late 2010s). Study-wide context: Mean age, gender distribution, total cell number and subset yield were not different between patients and healthy donors. Across all samples, roughly 110,000,000 sorted cells were examined, and cell number per subset correlated strongly with RNA yield. In the study, recently diagnosed type 1 diabetes patients and matched healthy donors were compared on the TCRB repertoires of their sorted circulating CD4+ T cell subsets. Naive and central memory subsets were obtained from all 28 donors, but regulatory and stem cell-like memory subsets were isolated from only 8 patients and roughly 8 healthy donors.

Broad study findings and their caveats: In all four CD4+ subsets, TCRB CDR3 length was moderately but significantly shorter in type 1 diabetes patients. Naive, central memory and regulatory TCRB repertoires appeared to be more similar among patients than among healthy donors. Sequencing cDNA rather than genomic DNA could over-represent highly expressing activated cells, although activation and CD3 levels did not differ between groups. At VDJ recombination sites, patients with type 1 diabetes made fewer insertions and deleted more nucleotides, a pattern implying thymic rearrangement abnormalities. PCR may preferentially amplify shorter templates, but because patient and control samples were amplified and corrected together, any resulting skew would affect both groups equally. Because small numbers of individuals were included in the HLA sub-analyses, any influence of HLA type on TCRB rearrangement was left unresolved.

Material: naive CD4+ T cells from blood. This specimen's cell subset or site label, per the study, means: true naive CD4+ T cells. The chain joins TRBV5-1 to TRBJ1-2; perhaps TRBD1 is the D gene, with 6 bases matching. This clonotype originated in a woman aged 35 to 49 in good health. The CDR3 corresponds to CASSPPRTVGGYTF. The nucleotides read TGCGCCAGCAGCCCGCCGCGGACAGTCGGTGGCTACACCTTC.